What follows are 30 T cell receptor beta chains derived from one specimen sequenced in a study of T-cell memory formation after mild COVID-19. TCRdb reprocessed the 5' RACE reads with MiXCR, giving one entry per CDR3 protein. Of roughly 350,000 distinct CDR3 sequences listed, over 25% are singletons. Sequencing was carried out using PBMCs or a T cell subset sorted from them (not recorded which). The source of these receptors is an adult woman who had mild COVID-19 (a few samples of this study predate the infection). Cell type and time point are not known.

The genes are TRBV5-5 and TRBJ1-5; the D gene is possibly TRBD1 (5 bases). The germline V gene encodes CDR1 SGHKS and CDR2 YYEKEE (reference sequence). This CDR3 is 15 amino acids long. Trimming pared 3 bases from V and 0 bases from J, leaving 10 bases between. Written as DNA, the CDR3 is TGTGCCAGCAGCTGGGACGGTTATAGCAATCAGCCCCAGCATTTT. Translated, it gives CASSWDGYSNQPQHF. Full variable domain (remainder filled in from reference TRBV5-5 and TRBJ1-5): DAGVTQSPTHLIKTRGQQVTLRCSPISGHKSVSWYQQVLGQGPQFIFQYYEKEERGRGNFPDRFSARQFPNYSSELNVNALLLGDSALYLCASSWDGYSNQPQHFGDGTRLSIL.

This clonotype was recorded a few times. The CDR3 region has the DNA TGCGCCAGCAGCTTGGGGGACGGTGCCTACGAGCAGTACTTC. Encoded protein: CASSLGDGAYEQYF. The chain is built from TRBV5-1 and TRBJ2-7, with D perhaps given as TRBD1 or TRBD2 (5 bases each). V gave up 0 bases and J gave up 2 bases, with 9 bases separating them. Germline V lookup: CDR1 SGHRS, CDR2 YFSETQ. This CDR3 spans 14 amino acids.

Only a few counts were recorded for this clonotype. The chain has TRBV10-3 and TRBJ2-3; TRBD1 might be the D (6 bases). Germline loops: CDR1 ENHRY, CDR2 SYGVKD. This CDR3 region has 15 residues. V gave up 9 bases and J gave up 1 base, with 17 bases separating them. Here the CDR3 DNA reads TGTGCCATGAGTCCGGGACACCACCGCACAGATACGCAGTATTTT. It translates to CAMSPGHHRTDTQYF.

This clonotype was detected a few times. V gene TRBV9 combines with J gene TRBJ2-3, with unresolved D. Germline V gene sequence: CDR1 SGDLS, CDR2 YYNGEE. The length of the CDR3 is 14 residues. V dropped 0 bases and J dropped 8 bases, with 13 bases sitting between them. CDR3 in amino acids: CASSVGWAIGTQYF. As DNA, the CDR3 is TGTGCCAGCAGCGTAGGGTGGGCGATCGGTACGCAGTATTTT.

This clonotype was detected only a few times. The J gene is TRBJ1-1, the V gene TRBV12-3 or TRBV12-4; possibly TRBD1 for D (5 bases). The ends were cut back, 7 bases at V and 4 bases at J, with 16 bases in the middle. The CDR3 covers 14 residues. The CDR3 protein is CASKPQGWSTEAFF. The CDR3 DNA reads TGTGCCAGCAAGCCGCAGGGATGGTCCACTGAAGCTTTCTTT.

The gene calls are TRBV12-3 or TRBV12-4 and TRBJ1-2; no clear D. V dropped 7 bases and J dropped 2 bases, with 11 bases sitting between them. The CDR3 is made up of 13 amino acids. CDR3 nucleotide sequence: TGTGCCAGCACGGCGAGGGTAAACTATGGCTACACCTTC. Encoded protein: CASTARVNYGYTF.

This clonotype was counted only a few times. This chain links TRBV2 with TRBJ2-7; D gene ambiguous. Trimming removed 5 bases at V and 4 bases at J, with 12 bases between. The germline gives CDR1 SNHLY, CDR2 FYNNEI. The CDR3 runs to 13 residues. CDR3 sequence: CASSPHGDYEQYF. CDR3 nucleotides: TGTGCCAGCAGTCCCCACGGAGATTACGAGCAGTACTTC.

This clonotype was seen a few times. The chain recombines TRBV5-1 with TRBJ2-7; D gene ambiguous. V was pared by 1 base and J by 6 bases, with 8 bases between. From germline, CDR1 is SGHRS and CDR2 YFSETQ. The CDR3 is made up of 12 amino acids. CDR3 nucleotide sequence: TGCGCCAGCAGCTTGTTGTGGCCCGAGCAGTACTTC. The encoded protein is CASSLLWPEQYF.

The CDR3 sequence is CASSPKRETAYEQYF. In nucleotides, the CDR3 is TGTGCCAGCAGCCCCAAGCGGGAGACAGCCTACGAGCAGTACTTC. V and J are TRBV7-2 and TRBJ2-7, with 8 bases matching TRBD2. The CDR3 covers 15 residues. V gave up 5 bases and J gave up 2 bases; unmatched junction bases: 8. Per the germline V gene, CDR1 is SGHTA and CDR2 is FQGNSA.

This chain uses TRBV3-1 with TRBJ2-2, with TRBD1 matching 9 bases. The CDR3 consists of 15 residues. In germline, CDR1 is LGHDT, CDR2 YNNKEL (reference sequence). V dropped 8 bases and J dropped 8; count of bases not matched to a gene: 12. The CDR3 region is CASEPGQGEWGELFF. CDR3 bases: TGTGCCAGCGAGCCGGGACAGGGAGAGTGGGGGGAGCTGTTTTTT.

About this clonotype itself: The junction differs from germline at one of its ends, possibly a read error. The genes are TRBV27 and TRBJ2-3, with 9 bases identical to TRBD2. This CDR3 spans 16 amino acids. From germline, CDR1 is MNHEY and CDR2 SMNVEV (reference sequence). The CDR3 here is CASSLDLAGSTDTQYF. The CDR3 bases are TGTGCCAGCAGTTTAGATCTAGCGGGGAGCACAGATACTCAGTATTTT.

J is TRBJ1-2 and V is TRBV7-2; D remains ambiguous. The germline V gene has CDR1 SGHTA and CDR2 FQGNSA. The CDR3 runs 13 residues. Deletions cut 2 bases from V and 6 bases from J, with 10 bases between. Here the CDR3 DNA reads TGTGCCAGCAGCTTAATGAGGGCGGATGGCTACACCTTC. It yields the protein CASSLMRADGYTF.

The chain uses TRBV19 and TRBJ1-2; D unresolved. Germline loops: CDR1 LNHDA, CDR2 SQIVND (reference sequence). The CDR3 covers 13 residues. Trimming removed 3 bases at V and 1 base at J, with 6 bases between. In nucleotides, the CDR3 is TGTGCCAGTAGTATCAAGCTTAACTATGGCTACACCTTC. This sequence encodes CASSIKLNYGYTF.

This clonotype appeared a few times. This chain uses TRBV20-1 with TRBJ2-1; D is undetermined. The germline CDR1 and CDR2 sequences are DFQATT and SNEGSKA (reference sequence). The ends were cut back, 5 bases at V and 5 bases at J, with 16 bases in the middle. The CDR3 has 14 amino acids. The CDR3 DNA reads TGCAGTGCTGGCCCTGAGTCGGACGACAATGAGCAGTTCTTC. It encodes CSAGPESDDNEQFF.

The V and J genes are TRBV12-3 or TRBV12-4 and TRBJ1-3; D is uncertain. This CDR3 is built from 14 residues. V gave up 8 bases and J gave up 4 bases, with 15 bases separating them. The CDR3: CASPTGLRGNTIYF. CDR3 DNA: TGTGCCAGCCCCACGGGCCTACGGGGAAACACCATATATTTT.

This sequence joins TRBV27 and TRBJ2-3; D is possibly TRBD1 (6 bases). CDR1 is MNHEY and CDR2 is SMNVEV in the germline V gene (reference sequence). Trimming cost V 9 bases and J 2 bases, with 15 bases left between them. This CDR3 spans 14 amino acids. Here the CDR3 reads CASKGTPNTDTQYF. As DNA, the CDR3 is TGTGCCAGTAAAGGGACACCCAACACAGATACGCAGTATTTT.

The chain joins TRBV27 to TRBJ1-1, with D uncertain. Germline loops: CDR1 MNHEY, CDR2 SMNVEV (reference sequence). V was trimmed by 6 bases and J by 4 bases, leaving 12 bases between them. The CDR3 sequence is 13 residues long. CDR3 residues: CASRAWSGTEAFF. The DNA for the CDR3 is TGTGCCAGCAGAGCTTGGTCAGGCACTGAAGCTTTCTTT.

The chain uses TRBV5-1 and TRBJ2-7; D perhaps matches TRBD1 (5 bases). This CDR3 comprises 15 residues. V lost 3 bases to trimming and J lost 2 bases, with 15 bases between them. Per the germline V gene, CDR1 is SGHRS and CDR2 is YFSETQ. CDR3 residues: CASSSPRTKTYEQYF. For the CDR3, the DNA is TGCGCCAGCAGCTCGCCGAGGACAAAGACCTACGAGCAGTACTTC.

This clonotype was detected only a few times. CDR3 sequence: CASSPTGNGEKLFF. DNA of the CDR3: TGTGCCAGCAGCCCGACAGGGAACGGTGAAAAACTGTTTTTT. The V and J genes are TRBV7-9 and TRBJ1-4; 7 bases line up with TRBD1. The germline V gene encodes CDR1 SEHNR and CDR2 FQNEAQ (reference sequence). V lost 5 bases to trimming and J lost 7 bases; unmatched junction nucleotides: 7. The CDR3 spans 14 residues.

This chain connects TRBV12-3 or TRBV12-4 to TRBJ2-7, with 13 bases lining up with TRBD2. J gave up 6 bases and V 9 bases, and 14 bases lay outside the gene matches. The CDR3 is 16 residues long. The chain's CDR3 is CASKAGLAGSHAEQYF. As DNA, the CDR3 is TGTGCCAGTAAAGCGGGACTAGCGGGATCGCATGCCGAGCAGTACTTC.

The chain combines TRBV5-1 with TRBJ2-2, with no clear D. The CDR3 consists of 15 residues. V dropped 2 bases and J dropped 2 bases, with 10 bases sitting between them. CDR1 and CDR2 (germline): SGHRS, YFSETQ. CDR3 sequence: CASSFGSTNTGELFF. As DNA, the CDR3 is TGCGCCAGCAGCTTCGGCTCCACTAACACCGGGGAGCTGTTTTTT. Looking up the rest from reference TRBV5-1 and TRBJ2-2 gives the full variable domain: KAGVTQTPRYLIKTRGQQVTLSCSPISGHRSVSWYQQTPGQGLQFLFEYFSETQRNKGNFPGRFSGRQFSNSRSEMNVSTLELGDSALYLCASSFGSTNTGELFFGEGSRLTVL.

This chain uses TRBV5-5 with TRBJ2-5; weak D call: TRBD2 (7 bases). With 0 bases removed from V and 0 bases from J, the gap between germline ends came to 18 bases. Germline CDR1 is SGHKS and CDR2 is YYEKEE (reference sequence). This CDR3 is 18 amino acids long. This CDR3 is CASSLAVRGAGDQETQYF. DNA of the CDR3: TGTGCCAGCAGCTTGGCCGTTCGGGGGGCCGGGGACCAAGAGACCCAGTACTTC.

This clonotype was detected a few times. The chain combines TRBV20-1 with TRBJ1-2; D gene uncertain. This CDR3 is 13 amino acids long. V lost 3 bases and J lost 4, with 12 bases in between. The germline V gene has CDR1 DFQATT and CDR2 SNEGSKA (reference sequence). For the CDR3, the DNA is TGCAGTGCTAGTCCGTGGAAGAGCTATGGCTACACCTTC. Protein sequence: CSASPWKSYGYTF.

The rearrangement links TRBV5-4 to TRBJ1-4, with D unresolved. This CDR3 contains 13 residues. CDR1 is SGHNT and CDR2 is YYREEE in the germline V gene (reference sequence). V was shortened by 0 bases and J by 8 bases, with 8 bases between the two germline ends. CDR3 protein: CASSLAPGEKLFF. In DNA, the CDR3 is TGTGCCAGCAGCTTGGCCCCAGGAGAAAAACTGTTTTTT.

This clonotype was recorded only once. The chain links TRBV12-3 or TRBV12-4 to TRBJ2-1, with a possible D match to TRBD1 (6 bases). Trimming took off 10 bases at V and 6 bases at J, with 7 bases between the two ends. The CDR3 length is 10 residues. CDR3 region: CATGANEQFF. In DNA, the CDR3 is TGTGCCACAGGGGCCAATGAGCAGTTCTTC.

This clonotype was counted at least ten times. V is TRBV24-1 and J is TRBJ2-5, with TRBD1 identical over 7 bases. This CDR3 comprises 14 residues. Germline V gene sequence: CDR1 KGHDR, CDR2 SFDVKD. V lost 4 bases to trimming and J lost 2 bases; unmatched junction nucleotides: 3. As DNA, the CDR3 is TGTGCCACCAGTGACTCGGGACAGCAAGAGACCCAGTACTTC. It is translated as CATSDSGQQETQYF.

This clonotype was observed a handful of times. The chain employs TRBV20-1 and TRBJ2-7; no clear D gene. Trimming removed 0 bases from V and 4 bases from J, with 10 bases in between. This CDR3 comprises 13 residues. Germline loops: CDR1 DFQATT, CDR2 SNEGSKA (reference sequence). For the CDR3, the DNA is TGCAGTGCTAGAGATATTCGGCGATACGAGCAGTACTTC. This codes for CSARDIRRYEQYF.

The CDR3 DNA reads as TGCGCCAGCAGATGGACTAGCGGGTCCACCTACAATGAGCAGTTCTTC. Protein product: CASRWTSGSTYNEQFF. The chain uses TRBV4-3 and TRBJ2-1; 11 nucleotides line up with TRBD2. This CDR3 comprises 16 residues. V shed 6 bases and J 2 bases; nucleotides not matched to a gene: 6. Per the germline V gene, CDR1 is LGHNA and CDR2 is YSLEER.

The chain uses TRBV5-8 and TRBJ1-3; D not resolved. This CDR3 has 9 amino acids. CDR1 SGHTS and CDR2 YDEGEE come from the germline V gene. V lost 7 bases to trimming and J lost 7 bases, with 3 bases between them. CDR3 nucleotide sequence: TGTGCCAGCCGGAACACCATATATTTT. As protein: CASRNTIYF.

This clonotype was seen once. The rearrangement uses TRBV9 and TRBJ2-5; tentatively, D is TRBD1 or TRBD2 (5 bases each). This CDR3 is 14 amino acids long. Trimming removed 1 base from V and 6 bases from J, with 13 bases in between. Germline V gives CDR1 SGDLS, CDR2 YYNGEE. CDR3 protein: CASSVSTGGKTQYF. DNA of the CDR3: TGTGCCAGCAGCGTATCAACTGGGGGTAAGACCCAGTACTTC.